The T cell receptor (beta chain) described here comes from a study of blood T cell repertoires in COVID-19. At the level of the study: Samples of COVID-19 (acute and convalescent) were obtained from the United States, Italy and Spain. T cells, B-cell-depleted T cells, or PBMCs supplied cDNA or gDNA.

V was pared by 5 bases and J by 3 bases, with 13 bases between. The CDR3 totals 14 residues. CDR1 and CDR2 from the germline V gene are LNHDA and SQIVND (reference sequence). Generated by immunoSEQ multiplex PCR, the TCRdb table keeps only in-frame clones and is missing some. The data contain roughly 260,000 clones, roughly 90% of them singletons. Specimen: peripheral blood. The rearrangement uses TRBV19 and TRBJ1-1; D not resolved. This TCR came from a woman aged 50 to 60 who had recovered from COVID-19. CDR3 nucleotides: TGTGCCAGTAGTCAGTATCGACATTACACTGAAGCTTTCTTT. Translated: CASSQYRHYTEAFF.